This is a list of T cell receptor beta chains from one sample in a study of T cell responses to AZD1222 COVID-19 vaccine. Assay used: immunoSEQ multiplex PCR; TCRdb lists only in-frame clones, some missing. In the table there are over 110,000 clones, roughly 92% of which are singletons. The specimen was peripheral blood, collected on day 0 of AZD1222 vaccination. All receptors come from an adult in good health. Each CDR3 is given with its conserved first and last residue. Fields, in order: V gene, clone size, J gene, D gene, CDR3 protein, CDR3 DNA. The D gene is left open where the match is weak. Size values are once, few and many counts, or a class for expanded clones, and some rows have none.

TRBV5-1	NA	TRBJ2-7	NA	CASSRGVGNEQYF	TGCGCCAGCAGCAGGGGTGTTGGGAACGAGCAGTACTTC
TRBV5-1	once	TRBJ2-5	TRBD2	CASSSGTTPETQYF	TGCGCCAGCAGCTCCGGGACTACGCCCGAGACCCAGTACTTC
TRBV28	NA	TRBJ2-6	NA	CASTPNGLSGANVLTF	TGTGCCAGCACCCCAAATGGGCTCTCTGGGGCCAACGTCCTGACTTTC
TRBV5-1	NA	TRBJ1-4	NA	CASSLAGGDNEKLFF	TGCGCCAGCAGCTTGGCCGGGGGGGATAATGAAAAACTGTTTTTT
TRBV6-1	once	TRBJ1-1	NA	CASSEWGGDPNTEAFF	TGTGCCAGCAGTGAATGGGGGGGAGACCCGAACACTGAAGCTTTCTTT
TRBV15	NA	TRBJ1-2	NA	CATSRPGRGVYGYTF	TGTGCCACCAGCAGACCTGGGCGGGGTGTCTATGGCTACACCTTC
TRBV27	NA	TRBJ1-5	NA	CASSPLETGNNQPQHF	TGTGCCAGCAGTCCCCTGGAGACAGGAAATAATCAGCCCCAGCATTTT
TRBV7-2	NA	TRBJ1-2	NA	CASSLVRGDYGYTF	TGTGCCAGCAGCTTAGTTCGGGGGGACTATGGCTACACCTTC
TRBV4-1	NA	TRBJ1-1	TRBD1	CASSHSTGWDTEAFF	TGCGCCAGCAGCCACTCGACAGGGTGGGATACTGAAGCTTTCTTT
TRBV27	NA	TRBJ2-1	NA	CASSLPGRFNEQFF	TGTGCCAGCAGTCTACCGGGGCGCTTCAATGAGCAGTTCTTC
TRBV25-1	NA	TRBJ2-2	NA	CASSDFGAGELFF	TGTGCCAGCAGTGACTTCGGGGCCGGGGAGCTGTTTTTT
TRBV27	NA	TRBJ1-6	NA	CASSLIRDESPLHF	TGTGCCAGCAGTTTAATCAGGGACGAGTCACCCCTCCACTTT
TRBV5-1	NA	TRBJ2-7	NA	CASSLDSQSYEQYF	TGCGCCAGCAGCTTGGACAGTCAATCCTACGAGCAGTACTTC
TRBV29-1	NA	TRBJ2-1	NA	CSVEGSSSIVEQFF	TGCAGCGTTGAAGGATCCTCTTCAATAGTTGAGCAGTTCTTC
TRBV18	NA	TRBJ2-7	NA	CASSPLFTGYEQYF	TGTGCCAGCTCACCACTCTTTACCGGCTACGAGCAGTACTTC
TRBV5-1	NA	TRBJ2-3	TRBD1	CASSSDRSGDTQYF	TGCGCCAGCAGCTCGGACAGGTCGGGAGATACGCAGTATTTT
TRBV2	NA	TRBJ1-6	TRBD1	CASSDRAPPLHF	TGTGCCAGCAGCGACAGGGCTCCACCCCTCCACTTT
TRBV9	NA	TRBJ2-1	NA	CASSDSWGEQFF	TGTGCCAGCAGCGACAGCTGGGGTGAGCAGTTCTTC
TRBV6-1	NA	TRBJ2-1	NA	CASSEKTGPWGDEQFF	TGTGCCAGCAGTGAAAAGACGGGCCCCTGGGGAGATGAGCAGTTCTTC
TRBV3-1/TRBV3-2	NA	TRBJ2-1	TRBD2	CASSQVFSGQEQFF	TGTGCCAGCAGCCAAGTATTTAGCGGGCAAGAGCAGTTCTTC
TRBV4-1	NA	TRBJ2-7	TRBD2	CASSRVAGTSGRRGEQYF	TGCGCCAGCAGCCGAGTTGCCGGGACTAGCGGGAGGAGGGGCGAGCAGTACTTC
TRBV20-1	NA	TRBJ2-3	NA	CSVPTRDTQYF	TGCAGTGTCCCGACCCGAGATACGCAGTATTTT
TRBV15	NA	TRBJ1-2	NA	CATSRGNRVYGYTF	TGTGCCACCAGCAGAGGCAACAGGGTCTATGGCTACACCTTC
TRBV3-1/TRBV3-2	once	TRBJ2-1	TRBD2	CASSQDSLAGDEQFF	TGTGCCAGCAGCCAAGATTCTCTAGCGGGAGATGAGCAGTTCTTC
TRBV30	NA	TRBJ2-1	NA	CAWTPGGEQFF	TGTGCCTGGACCCCAGGTGGTGAGCAGTTCTTC
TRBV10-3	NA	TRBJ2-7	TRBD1	CASGTGNYEQYF	TGTGCCAGCGGGACAGGGAACTACGAGCAGTACTTC
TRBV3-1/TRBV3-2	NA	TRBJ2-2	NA	CASTAPAGELFF	TGTGCCAGCACGGCACCGGCCGGGGAGCTGTTTTTT
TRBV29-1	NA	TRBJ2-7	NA	CSVEAGEGEQYF	TGCAGCGTTGAAGCGGGAGAAGGTGAGCAGTACTTC
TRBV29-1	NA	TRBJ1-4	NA	CSVVEGPTNEKLFF	TGCAGCGTTGTAGAGGGCCCAACTAATGAAAAACTGTTTTTT
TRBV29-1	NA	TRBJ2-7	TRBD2	CSVESVGPSGSYEQYF	TGCAGCGTTGAATCTGTCGGTCCTAGCGGCTCCTACGAGCAGTACTTC
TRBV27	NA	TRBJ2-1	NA	CASSFRGTNEHNEQFF	TGTGCCAGCAGCTTTAGGGGGACGAACGAACACAATGAGCAGTTCTTC
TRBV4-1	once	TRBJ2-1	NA	CASSHFRASSYNEQFF	TGCGCCAGCAGCCATTTCCGGGCAAGCTCCTACAATGAGCAGTTCTTC
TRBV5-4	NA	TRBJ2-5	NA	CASSLVTGQETQYF	TGTGCCAGCAGCTTGGTTACAGGGCAAGAGACCCAGTACTTC
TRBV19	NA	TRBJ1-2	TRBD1	CASSTTTGFSYGYTF	TGTGCCAGTAGTACAACGACAGGGTTCTCCTATGGCTACACCTTC
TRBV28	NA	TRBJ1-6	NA	CASSPWGGSSYNSPLHF	TGTGCCAGCAGTCCTTGGGGAGGGAGCTCCTATAATTCACCCCTCCACTTT
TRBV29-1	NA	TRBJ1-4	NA	CSVARGIGEKLFF	TGCAGCGTTGCACGGGGGATTGGGGAAAAACTGTTTTTT
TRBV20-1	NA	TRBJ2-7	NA	CSASWGVAYEQYF	TGCAGTGCTAGTTGGGGGGTAGCCTACGAGCAGTACTTC
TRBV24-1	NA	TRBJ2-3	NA	CATSGGLSTDTQYF	TGTGCCACCAGTGGGGGACTTTCCACAGATACGCAGTATTTT
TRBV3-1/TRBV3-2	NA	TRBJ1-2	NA	CASSHYFDRRLNYGYTF	TGTGCCAGCAGCCATTACTTTGACAGGCGACTAAACTATGGCTACACCTTC
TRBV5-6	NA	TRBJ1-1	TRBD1	CASSLGWTGSEAFF	TGTGCCAGCAGCTTGGGATGGACAGGGAGTGAAGCTTTCTTT